This TCR beta chain is from a study of OX40 agonist ivuxolimab in advanced cancers. This clone was observed a few times. Its antigen is not identified. A read error may account for a junction end that differs from germline. Germline CDR1 is SSHAT and CDR2 is FNYEAQ (reference sequence). The CDR3 length is 14 residues. Study-wide results and limits: Some of the nonresponding patients also showed low levels of normalized T-cell clonal expansion.

Measured with immunoSEQ multiplex PCR; TCRdb has only the in-frame clones, and not every one. Of about 93,000 clones listed, around 92% were seen once; the top ten hold about 0.51%. The input for sequencing was CD4+ or CD8+ T cells sorted from blood, taken in a trial of the OX40 agonist ivuxolimab. This clonotype originated in an adult with an advanced solid tumor such as melanoma, head and neck, liver or kidney cancer. This chain links TRBV7-7 with TRBJ2-5, with D possibly matching TRBD2 (8 bases). The CDR3 sequence is CASSSGGGPETQYF. The CDR3, as DNA: TGTGCTAGCAGCTCGGGAGGGGGCCCAGAGACCCAGTACTTC.